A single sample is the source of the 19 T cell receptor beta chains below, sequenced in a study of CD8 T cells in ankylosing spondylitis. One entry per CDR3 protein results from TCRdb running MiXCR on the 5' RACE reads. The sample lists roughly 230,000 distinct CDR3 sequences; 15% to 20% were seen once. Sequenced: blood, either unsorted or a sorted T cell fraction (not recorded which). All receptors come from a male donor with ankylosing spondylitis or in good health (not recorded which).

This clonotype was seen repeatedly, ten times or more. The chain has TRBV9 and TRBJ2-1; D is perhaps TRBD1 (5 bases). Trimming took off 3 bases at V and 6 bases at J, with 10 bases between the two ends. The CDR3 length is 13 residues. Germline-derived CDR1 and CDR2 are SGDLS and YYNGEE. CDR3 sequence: CASSGTGSNEQFF. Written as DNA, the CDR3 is TGTGCCAGCAGCGGAACAGGCTCCAATGAGCAGTTCTTC.

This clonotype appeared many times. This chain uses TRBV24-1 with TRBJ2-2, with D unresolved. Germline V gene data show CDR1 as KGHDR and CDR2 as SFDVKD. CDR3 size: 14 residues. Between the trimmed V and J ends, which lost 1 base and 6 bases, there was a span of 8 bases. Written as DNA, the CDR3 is TGTGCCACCAGTGATTTTATGTACCCCGGGGAGCTGTTTTTT. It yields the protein CATSDFMYPGELFF.

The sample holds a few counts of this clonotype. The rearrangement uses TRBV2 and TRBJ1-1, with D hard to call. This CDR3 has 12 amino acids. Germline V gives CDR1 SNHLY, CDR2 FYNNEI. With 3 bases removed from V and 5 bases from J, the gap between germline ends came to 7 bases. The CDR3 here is CASSEPLTEAFF. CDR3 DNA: TGTGCCAGCAGTGAGCCACTTACTGAAGCTTTCTTT.

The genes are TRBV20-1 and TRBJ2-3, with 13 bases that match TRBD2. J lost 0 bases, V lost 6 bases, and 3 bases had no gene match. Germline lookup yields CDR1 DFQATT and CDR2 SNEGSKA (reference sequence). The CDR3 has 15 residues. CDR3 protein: CSALGLAGSTDTQYF. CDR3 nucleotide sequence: TGCAGTGCCCTGGGACTAGCGGGAAGCACAGATACGCAGTATTTT.

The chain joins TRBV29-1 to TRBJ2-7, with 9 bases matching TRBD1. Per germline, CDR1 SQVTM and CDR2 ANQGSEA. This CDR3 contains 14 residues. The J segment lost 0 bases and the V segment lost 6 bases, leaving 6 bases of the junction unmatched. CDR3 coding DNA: TGCAGCGTAACCGGGACAGGGAGCTCCTACGAGCAGTACTTC. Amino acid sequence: CSVTGTGSSYEQYF.

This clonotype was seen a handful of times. The CDR3 loop reads CASNSGAGSGETQYF. The CDR3 DNA follows: TGTGCCAGCAACTCTGGGGCAGGGTCAGGGGAGACCCAGTACTTC. The chain combines TRBV13 with TRBJ2-5; D might be TRBD1 (5 bases). V lost 7 bases to trimming and J lost 5 bases, with 20 bases between them. Looked up from germline, CDR1 is PRHDT and CDR2 is FYEKMQ (reference sequence). CDR3 length equals 15 residues.

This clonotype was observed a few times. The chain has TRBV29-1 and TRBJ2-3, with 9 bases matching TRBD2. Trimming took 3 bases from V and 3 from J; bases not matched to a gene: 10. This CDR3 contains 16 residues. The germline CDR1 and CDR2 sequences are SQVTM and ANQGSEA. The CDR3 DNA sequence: TGCAGCGTTGATGGGTTTAGCGGGAGAAGGACAGATACGCAGTATTTT. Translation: CSVDGFSGRRTDTQYF.

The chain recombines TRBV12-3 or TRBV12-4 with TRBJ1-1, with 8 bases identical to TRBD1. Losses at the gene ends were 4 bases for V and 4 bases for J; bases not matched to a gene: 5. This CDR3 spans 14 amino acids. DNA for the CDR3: TGTGCCAGCAGTTCGGGACAGGTGATCACTGAAGCTTTCTTT. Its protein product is CASSSGQVITEAFF.

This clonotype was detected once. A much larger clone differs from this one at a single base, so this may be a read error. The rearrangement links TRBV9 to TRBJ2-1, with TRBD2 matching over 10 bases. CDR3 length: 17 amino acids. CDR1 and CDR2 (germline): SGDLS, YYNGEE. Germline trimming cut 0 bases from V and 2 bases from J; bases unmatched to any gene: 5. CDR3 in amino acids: CASSVGWSGRAYNEQFF. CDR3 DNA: TGTGCCAGCAGCGTAGGGTGGAGCGGGAGGGCCTACAATGAGCAGTTCTTC.

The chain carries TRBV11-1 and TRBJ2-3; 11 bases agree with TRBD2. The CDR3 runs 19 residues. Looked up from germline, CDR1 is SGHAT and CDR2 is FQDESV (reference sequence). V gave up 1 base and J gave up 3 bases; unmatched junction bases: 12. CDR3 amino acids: CASSLVGVSTSGKTDTQYF. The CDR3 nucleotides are TGTGCCAGCAGCTTAGTCGGGGTGTCGACTAGCGGGAAAACAGATACGCAGTATTTT. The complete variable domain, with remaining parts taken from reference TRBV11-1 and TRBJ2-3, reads EAEVAQSPRYKITEKSQAVAFWCDPISGHATLYWYRQILGQGPELLVQFQDESVVDDSQLPKDRFSAERLKGVDSTLKIQPAELGDSAMYLCASSLVGVSTSGKTDTQYFGPGTRLTVL.

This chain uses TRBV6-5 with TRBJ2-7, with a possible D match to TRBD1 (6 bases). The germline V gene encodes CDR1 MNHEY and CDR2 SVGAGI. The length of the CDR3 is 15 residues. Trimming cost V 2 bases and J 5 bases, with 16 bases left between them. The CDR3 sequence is CASSYDRTGVHEQYF. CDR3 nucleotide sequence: TGTGCCAGCAGTTACGACAGGACCGGCGTCCACGAGCAGTACTTC.

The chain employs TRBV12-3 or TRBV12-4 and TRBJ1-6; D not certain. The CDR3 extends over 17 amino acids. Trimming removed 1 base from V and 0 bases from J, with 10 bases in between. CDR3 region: CASSLDMAGSYNSPLHF. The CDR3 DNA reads TGTGCCAGCAGTTTAGATATGGCAGGCTCCTATAATTCACCCCTCCACTTT.

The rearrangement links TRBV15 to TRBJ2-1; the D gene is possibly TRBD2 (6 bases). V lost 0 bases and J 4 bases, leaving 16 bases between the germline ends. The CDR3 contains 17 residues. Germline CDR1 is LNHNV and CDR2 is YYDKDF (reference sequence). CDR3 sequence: CATSRESPSVSYNEQFF. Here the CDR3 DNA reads TGTGCCACCAGCAGAGAATCCCCTAGCGTGTCATACAATGAGCAGTTCTTC.

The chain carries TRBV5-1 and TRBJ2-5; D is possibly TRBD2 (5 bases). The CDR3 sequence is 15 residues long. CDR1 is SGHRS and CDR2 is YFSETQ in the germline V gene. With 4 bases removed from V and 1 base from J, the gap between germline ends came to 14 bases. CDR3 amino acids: CASSLWSSPQETQYF. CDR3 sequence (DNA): TGCGCCAGCAGCCTTTGGTCTAGCCCCCAAGAGACCCAGTACTTC.

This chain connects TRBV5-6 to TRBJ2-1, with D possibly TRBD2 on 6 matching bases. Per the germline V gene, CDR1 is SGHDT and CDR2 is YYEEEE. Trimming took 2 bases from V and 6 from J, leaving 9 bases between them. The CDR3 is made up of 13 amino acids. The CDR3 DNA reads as TGTGCCAGCAGCTTTTCTAGCGTCAATGAGCAGTTCTTC. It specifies CASSFSSVNEQFF.

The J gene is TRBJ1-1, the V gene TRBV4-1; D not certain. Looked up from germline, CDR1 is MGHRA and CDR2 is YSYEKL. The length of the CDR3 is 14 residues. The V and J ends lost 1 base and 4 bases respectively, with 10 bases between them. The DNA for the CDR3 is TGCGCCAGCAGCCAAGGTCGTTTTGGCACTGAAGCTTTCTTT. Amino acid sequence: CASSQGRFGTEAFF.

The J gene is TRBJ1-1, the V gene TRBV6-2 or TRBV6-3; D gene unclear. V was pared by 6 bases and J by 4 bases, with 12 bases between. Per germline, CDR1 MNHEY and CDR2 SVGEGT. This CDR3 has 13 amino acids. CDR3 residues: CASSSGVGTEAFF. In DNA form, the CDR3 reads TGTGCCAGCAGCTCCGGGGTCGGCACTGAAGCTTTCTTT.

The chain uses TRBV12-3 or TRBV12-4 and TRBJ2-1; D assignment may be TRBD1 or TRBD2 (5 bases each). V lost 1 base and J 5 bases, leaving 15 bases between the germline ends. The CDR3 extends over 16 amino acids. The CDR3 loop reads CASSLGVEGPDNEQFF. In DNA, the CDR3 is TGTGCCAGCAGTTTAGGGGTAGAGGGGCCGGACAATGAGCAGTTCTTC.

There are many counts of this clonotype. DNA of the CDR3: TGTGCCAGCAGTCCAGGGGGCTATGGCTACACCTTC. It is translated as CASSPGGYGYTF. The chain has TRBV12-3 or TRBV12-4 and TRBJ1-2, with 7 nucleotides matching TRBD1. The CDR3 runs to 12 residues. The V and J ends lost 5 bases and 4 bases, in that order; junction bases with no gene match: 1.